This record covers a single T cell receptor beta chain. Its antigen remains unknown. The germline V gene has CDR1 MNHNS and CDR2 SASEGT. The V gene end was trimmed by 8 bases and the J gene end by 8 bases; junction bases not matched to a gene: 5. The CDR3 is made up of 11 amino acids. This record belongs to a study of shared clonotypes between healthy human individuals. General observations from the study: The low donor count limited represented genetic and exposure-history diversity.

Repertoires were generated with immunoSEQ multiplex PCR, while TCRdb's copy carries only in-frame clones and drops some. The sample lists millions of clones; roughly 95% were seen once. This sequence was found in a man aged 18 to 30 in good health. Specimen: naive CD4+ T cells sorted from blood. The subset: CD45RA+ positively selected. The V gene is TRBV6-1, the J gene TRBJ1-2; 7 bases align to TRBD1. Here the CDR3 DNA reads TGTGCCAGCGGGACAGCGGGCGGCTACACCTTC. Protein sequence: CASGTAGGYTF.